This T cell receptor (beta chain) originates from a study of CXCR3-negative and CXCR3-positive naive CD8 T cells. Notes on the study in general: Diversity proved comparably high across both naive subsets and much lower in memory CD8+ cells. Naive cells positive for CXCR3 carried more hydrophobic TRB CDR3s than CXCR3-negative ones.

UMI labels and 5' RACE were used to prepare the TRB cDNA libraries. TCRdb reprocessed the 5' RACE reads; each CDR3 protein has one entry and no DNA is given. The sample table sets out 80,000 to 100,000 distinct CDR3 sequences. CDR1 and CDR2 from the germline V gene are LNHDA and SQIVND (reference sequence). The CDR3 has 15 residues. About this clonotype: Its antigen is currently unknown.

The TCR was taken from a human donor in good health. Some clones in this sample may be carry-over from other donors' samples. V is TRBV19 and J is TRBJ2-1; TCRdb's assignment of TRBD1 cannot be checked, as there is no DNA. Sequenced material: naive CXCR3+ CD8+ T cells from blood. Indicated subset: CD45RO-CCR7+CD27+CD95- naive CD8+ T cells expressing CXCR3 (TNR3+). The CDR3 protein is CASSITGTGRYEQFF.